Each of the 25 T cell receptor beta chains below was sequenced from the same sample in a study of OX40 agonist ivuxolimab in advanced cancers. The protocol was immunoSEQ multiplex PCR, while the TCRdb copy is restricted to in-frame clones and leaves out a portion. The sample lists under 65,000 clones; 80% to 95% were seen once. Sample: CD4+ or CD8+ T cells sorted from blood, taken in a trial of the OX40 agonist ivuxolimab. The receptors stem from an adult with an advanced solid tumor such as melanoma, head and neck, liver or kidney cancer.

J is TRBJ2-1 and V is TRBV27, with D perhaps TRBD1 or TRBD2 (5 bases each). V was clipped by 0 bases and J by 8 bases, with 17 bases between them. The CDR3 has 16 amino acids. Looked up from germline, CDR1 is MNHEY and CDR2 is SMNVEV (reference sequence). This CDR3 is CASSLSPGFGADEQFF. The CDR3 DNA is TGTGCCAGCAGTTTATCCCCAGGTTTCGGGGCGGATGAGCAGTTCTTC.

The chain joins TRBV9 to TRBJ2-6; no clear D gene. The CDR3 spans 13 residues. The germline CDR1 and CDR2 sequences are SGDLS and YYNGEE. Trimming left V 3 bases short and J 8 bases short, with 9 bases between. This chain's CDR3 is CASSADATNVLTF. CDR3 in DNA: TGTGCCAGCAGCGCCGACGCGACCAACGTCCTGACTTTC.

The rearrangement joins TRBV4-3 to TRBJ1-5; D call uncertain. Germline CDR1 LGHNA, CDR2 YSLEER. The CDR3 totals 15 residues. V gave up 0 bases and J gave up 0 bases, with 6 bases separating them. The CDR3, as DNA: TGCGCCAGCAGCCAAGAACGGTATAGCAATCAGCCCCAGCATTTT. Residues: CASSQERYSNQPQHF.

The rearrangement links TRBV25-1 to TRBJ2-7, with D unclear. This CDR3 region has 11 residues. Germline CDR1 reads MGHDK; CDR2 reads SYGVNS. The ends were cut back, 1 base at V and 3 bases at J, with 1 base in the middle. Written as DNA, the CDR3 is TGTGCCAGCAGTGAATTCTACGAGCAGTACTTC. Amino acid sequence: CASSEFYEQYF.

V gene TRBV7-9 combines with J gene TRBJ1-1; D is ambiguous. Trimming cost V 1 base and J 7 bases, with 19 bases left between them. Germline CDR1 SEHNR, CDR2 FQNEAQ (reference sequence). The CDR3 has 16 amino acids. This CDR3 is CASSLDGGSGVSEAFF. DNA for the CDR3: TGTGCCAGCAGCTTAGATGGAGGAAGCGGAGTGAGTGAAGCTTTCTTT.

In DNA form, the CDR3 reads TGTGCCAGCAGCGCTACCGGGACGGTGGGTTCCGGGGAGCTGTTTTTT. It translates to CASSATGTVGSGELFF. The chain has TRBV9 and TRBJ2-2; possibly TRBD1 or TRBD2 for D (5 bases each). The CDR3 extends over 16 amino acids. Germline lookup yields CDR1 SGDLS and CDR2 YYNGEE. The germline V and J ends were trimmed by 3 bases and 6 bases, with 18 bases remaining between them.

V and J are TRBV7-6 and TRBJ1-1, with D possibly matching TRBD1 (6 bases). The CDR3 is 13 amino acids. Germline V gene data show CDR1 as SGHVS and CDR2 as FNYEAQ. The germline V and J ends were trimmed by 5 bases and 7 bases, with 14 bases remaining between them. CDR3: CASSLTSTGEAFF. The CDR3 bases are TGTGCCAGCAGCCTAACCTCGACAGGTGAAGCTTTCTTT.

The chain's CDR3 is CASSSSDRGLVVLTF. The CDR3 coding sequence is TGTGCCAGCAGCTCATCGGACAGGGGATTAGTCGTCCTGACTTTC. This chain connects TRBV11-2 to TRBJ2-6; 9 bases are shared with TRBD1. The CDR3 spans 15 residues. Germline CDR1 reads SGHAT; CDR2 reads FQNNGV. The J segment lost 12 bases and the V segment lost 4 bases, leaving 10 bases of the junction unmatched. The full variable domain, with the rest looked up from reference TRBV11-2 and TRBJ2-6, is EAGVAQSPRYKIIEKRQSVAFWCNPISGHATLYWYQQILGQGPKLLIQFQNNGVVDDSQLPKDRFSAERLKGVDSTLKIQPAKLEDSAVYLCASSSSDRGLVVLTFGAGSRLTVL.

The V call is TRBV19, the J call TRBJ2-7; a possible D gene is TRBD2 (5 bases). The CDR3 spans 14 residues. The V and J ends lost 3 bases and 7 bases respectively, with 16 bases between them. CDR1 is LNHDA, CDR2 SQIVND, per germline (reference sequence). CDR3 DNA: TGTGCCAGTAGTATCTCAGCGGAGAGTAGAGAGCAGTACTTC. Its protein product is CASSISAESREQYF.

V is TRBV13 and J is TRBJ2-5; 9 bases agree with TRBD1. V lost 5 bases and J lost 5; bases outside the gene matches: 18. Germline V gene sequence: CDR1 PRHDT, CDR2 FYEKMQ (reference sequence). The CDR3 spans 18 residues. The CDR3, as DNA: TGTGCCAGCAGCCCGACGGACAGGGGAACGGCACAATGGGAGACCCAGTACTTC. This sequence encodes CASSPTDRGTAQWETQYF.

V usage is TRBV5-1 and J usage is TRBJ2-7; D remains ambiguous. CDR3 length equals 14 residues. The germline gives CDR1 SGHRS, CDR2 YFSETQ. With 4 bases removed from V and 3 bases from J, the gap between germline ends came to 14 bases. In DNA form, the CDR3 reads TGCGCCAGCAGCCTCTCGACTGGATTCTACGAGCAGTACTTC. Translation: CASSLSTGFYEQYF.

Only a few counts were recorded for this clone. V is TRBV10-3 and J is TRBJ1-6; 7 positions agree with TRBD1. The CDR3 is 14 amino acids. CDR1 and CDR2 (germline): ENHRY, SYGVKD. Trimming removed 8 bases from V and 5 bases from J; junction bases left unmatched: 6. CDR3 region: CAIGGTEDNSPLHF. The CDR3 DNA is TGTGCCATCGGCGGGACAGAAGATAATTCACCCCTCCACTTT.

The rearrangement links TRBV27 to TRBJ1-6; D is uncertain. Germline-derived CDR1 and CDR2 are MNHEY and SMNVEV (reference sequence). This CDR3 spans 14 amino acids. V gave up 5 bases and J gave up 9 bases, with 14 bases separating them. This CDR3 is CASSLGFGVSPLHF. As DNA, the CDR3 is TGTGCCAGCAGTCTTGGGTTCGGAGTTTCACCCCTCCACTTT.

This chain links TRBV9 with TRBJ2-3; 8 bases are a match to TRBD2. The CDR3 extends over 15 amino acids. The trim removed 1 base at V and 0 bases at J, leaving 1 base unmatched. The germline V gene encodes CDR1 SGDLS and CDR2 YYNGEE. The CDR3 sequence: CASSVIAGSTDTQYF. In DNA, the CDR3 is TGTGCCAGCAGCGTAATAGCGGGGAGCACAGATACGCAGTATTTT.

This CDR3 is CASRAGTGYTF. The CDR3 DNA sequence: TGTGCCAGCAGAGCCGGGACGGGCTACACCTTC. The chain carries TRBV5-4 and TRBJ1-2; D is perhaps TRBD1 (5 bases). CDR1 SGHNT and CDR2 YYREEE come from the germline V gene (reference sequence). Trimming pared 5 bases from V and 8 bases from J, leaving 10 bases between. The CDR3 extends over 11 amino acids.

The V gene is TRBV27, the J gene TRBJ2-3, with D uncertain. V lost 5 bases and J lost 0, with 6 bases in between. This CDR3 is 13 amino acids long. CDR1 is MNHEY, CDR2 SMNVEV, per germline (reference sequence). Here the CDR3 reads CASSHQSTDTQYF. Here the CDR3 DNA reads TGTGCCAGCAGTCACCAAAGCACAGATACGCAGTATTTT.

The chain uses TRBV7-3 and TRBJ2-5, with D unclear. The CDR3 loop spans 15 amino acids. Germline CDR1 SGHTA, CDR2 FQGTGA. Trimming left V 1 base short and J 2 bases short, with 11 bases between. The CDR3 loop is CASSLRGRSQETQYF. CDR3 nucleotide sequence: TGTGCCAGCAGCTTAAGAGGTCGGAGTCAAGAGACCCAGTACTTC. Combining the CDR3 with reference TRBV7-3 and TRBJ2-5 gives the whole variable domain GAGVSQTPSNKVTEKGKYVELRCDPISGHTALYWYRQSLGQGPEFLIYFQGTGAADDSGLPNDRFFAVRPEGSVSTLKIQRTERGDSAVYLCASSLRGRSQETQYFGPGTRLLVL.

The CDR3 bases are TGTGCCAGCCAAAACACGGTAACCTCTGGAAACACCATATATTTT. Protein: CASQNTVTSGNTIYF. The V gene is TRBV9, the J gene TRBJ1-3; D gene unclear. Germline V gene sequence: CDR1 SGDLS, CDR2 YYNGEE. The CDR3 totals 15 residues. Trimming stripped 7 bases from V and 0 bases from J, with 14 bases between.

The chain uses TRBV10-3 and TRBJ1-2, with D possibly matching TRBD1 (6 bases). Germline loops: CDR1 ENHRY, CDR2 SYGVKD. V shed 0 bases and J shed 6 bases, with 17 bases lying between them. This CDR3 contains 16 residues. This chain's CDR3 is CAISESLQGEDNGYTF. For the CDR3, the DNA is TGTGCCATCAGTGAGTCACTACAGGGTGAAGACAATGGCTACACCTTC.

This chain joins TRBV6-5 and TRBJ1-3; perhaps TRBD1 as D (5 bases). The CDR3 runs 14 residues. Germline V CDR1 and CDR2: MNHEY, SVGAGI. The germline V and J ends were trimmed by 2 bases and 7 bases, with 12 bases remaining between them. The CDR3 is CASSYGSGRNTIYF. In DNA form, the CDR3 reads TGTGCCAGCAGTTACGGATCAGGGAGGAACACCATATATTTT.

V gene TRBV29-1 combines with J gene TRBJ2-1, with D perhaps being TRBD1 or TRBD2 (5 bases each). The CDR3 runs 12 residues. V was shortened by 5 bases and J by 9 bases, with 14 bases between the two germline ends. CDR1 and CDR2 from the germline V gene are SQVTM and ANQGSEA. CDR3 loop: CSVPGPRSEQFF. The CDR3 coding sequence is TGCAGCGTTCCGGGACCACGGAGTGAGCAGTTCTTC.

The rearrangement links TRBV9 to TRBJ1-1, with D possibly being TRBD1 (6 bases). Trimming removed 2 bases at V and 1 base at J, with 12 bases between. CDR3 length: 15 amino acids. Germline V gene lookup returns CDR1 SGDLS and CDR2 YYNGEE. In nucleotides, the CDR3 is TGTGCCAGCAGCGTGGCGGGACACACGAACACTGAAGCTTTCTTT. Its protein product is CASSVAGHTNTEAFF.

V and J are TRBV19 and TRBJ1-2; D is possibly TRBD1 (6 bases). Between the trimmed V and J ends, which lost 3 bases and 4 bases, there was a span of 18 bases. The length of the CDR3 is 16 residues. CDR1 and CDR2 (germline): LNHDA, SQIVND (reference sequence). CDR3 in amino acids: CASSIFITGITYGYTF. In DNA form, the CDR3 reads TGTGCCAGTAGTATTTTCATTACAGGGATTACCTATGGCTACACCTTC.

The rearrangement joins TRBV19 to TRBJ1-1; 8 bases fit TRBD1. The trim removed 6 bases at V and 3 bases at J, leaving 6 bases unmatched. The CDR3 sequence is 14 residues long. The germline V gene has CDR1 LNHDA and CDR2 SQIVND (reference sequence). The chain's CDR3 is CASSPGGADTEAFF. The CDR3, as DNA: TGTGCCAGTAGCCCAGGGGGCGCGGACACTGAAGCTTTCTTT.

On this clone: The junction departs from germline at one end; a sequencing error may be responsible. This chain links TRBV29-1 with TRBJ1-2; a weak D match, TRBD1 (5 bases). The CDR3 runs 15 residues. Germline-derived CDR1 and CDR2 are SQVTM and ANQGSEA. CDR3 protein: CSAEDWRGLIYGYTF. The CDR3 DNA follows: TGCAGCGCTGAAGACTGGCGGGGGTTAATCTATGGCTACACCTTC.